These 23 T cell receptor beta chains originate from one sample sequenced in a study of control samples from healthy donors and cancer patients. Sequenced by immunoSEQ multiplex PCR; TCRdb stores in-frame clones only, minus some. The sample shows some 71,000 clones, 80% to 90% of them seen only once. Sequencing was carried out using PBMCs. The receptor set was obtained from a woman aged 45-65 years with head and neck cancer.

The chain employs TRBV2 and TRBJ1-2, with 8 bases that match TRBD1. Germline trimming cut 6 bases from V and 0 bases from J; bases unmatched to any gene: 12. This CDR3 has 17 residues. Germline assignment: CDR1 SNHLY and CDR2 FYNNEI. As DNA, the CDR3 is TGTGCCAGCAGCCTAAGACAGGGGAGGTCGGCTAACTATGGCTACACCTTC. It specifies CASSLRQGRSANYGYTF.

CDR3 in DNA: TGTGCCAGCAGTTCGCGGGGGGACACAGATACGCAGTATTTT. This codes for CASSSRGDTDTQYF. This chain uses TRBV28 with TRBJ2-3; 8 bases fit TRBD2. The germline gives CDR1 MDHEN, CDR2 SYDVKM. CDR3 length: 14 amino acids. V gave up 4 bases and J gave up 2 bases; unmatched junction bases: 2.

This sequence joins TRBV5-1 and TRBJ1-4, with TRBD1 matching 7 bases. The CDR3 extends over 14 amino acids. The germline V gene has CDR1 SGHRS and CDR2 YFSETQ. After removal of 2 bases from V and 7 bases from J, the junction contained 5 bases not matched to a gene. CDR3 sequence (DNA): TGCGCCAGCAGCTTAGGGGGCTTTGCTGAAAAACTGTTTTTT. This encodes CASSLGGFAEKLFF.

V gene TRBV27 combines with J gene TRBJ1-1; D may be TRBD1 (5 bases). The CDR3 length is 13 residues. Trimming took 8 bases from V and 1 from J, leaving 11 bases between them. CDR1 is MNHEY, CDR2 SMNVEV, per germline (reference sequence). The CDR3: CASLAGRNTEAFF. In DNA, the CDR3 is TGTGCCAGCCTGGCGGGGCGGAACACTGAAGCTTTCTTT.

This clone was found once. V usage is TRBV6-2 or TRBV6-3 and J usage is TRBJ2-3, with D uncertain. The germline V gene encodes CDR1 MNHEY and CDR2 SVGEGT. Trimming took 4 bases from V and 2 from J, leaving 10 bases between them. This CDR3 is 14 amino acids long. DNA of the CDR3: TGTGCCAGCAGTTTGCGGCGCCTCACAGATACGCAGTATTTT. This sequence encodes CASSLRRLTDTQYF.

The V gene is TRBV5-4, the J gene TRBJ2-5; 14 bases match TRBD2. In germline, CDR1 is SGHNT, CDR2 YYREEE (reference sequence). With V trimmed by 4 bases and J by 1 base, 9 bases remained unmatched. The CDR3 is 18 amino acids. CDR3 bases: TGTGCCAGCAGCCCGGGACTAGCGGGGGTGGTAGGCCAAGAGACCCAGTACTTC. Translating it yields CASSPGLAGVVGQETQYF.

J is TRBJ1-4 and V is TRBV19, with a weak D call TRBD1 (6 bases). V lost 4 bases and J lost 7, with 13 bases in between. This CDR3 has 14 amino acids. Per germline, CDR1 LNHDA and CDR2 SQIVND (reference sequence). This CDR3 reads CASSRGGGSEKLFF. CDR3 nucleotides: TGTGCCAGTAGTAGAGGCGGGGGCAGTGAAAAACTGTTTTTT.

V gene TRBV5-4 combines with J gene TRBJ1-1, with D perhaps matching TRBD1 (5 bases). V lost 4 bases to trimming and J lost 6 bases, with 25 bases between them. The germline CDR1 and CDR2 sequences are SGHNT and YYREEE (reference sequence). The CDR3 is made up of 17 amino acids. This chain's CDR3 is CASSPTHRRGGSSEAFF. CDR3 bases: TGTGCCAGCAGCCCAACCCACAGGAGAGGTGGGAGCTCTGAAGCTTTCTTT.

This rearrangement joins TRBV6-2 or TRBV6-3 to TRBJ2-2; TRBD2 aligns across 11 bases. Germline V CDR1 and CDR2: MNHEY, SVGEGT. The length of the CDR3 is 16 residues. Germline trimming cut 6 bases from V and 3 bases from J; bases unmatched to any gene: 6. The chain's CDR3 is CASSSGTSGYTGELFF. CDR3 coding DNA: TGTGCCAGCAGCTCCGGGACTAGCGGCTACACCGGGGAGCTGTTTTTT.

V is TRBV12-3 or TRBV12-4 and J is TRBJ2-1, with D unresolved. The CDR3 runs to 13 residues. Between the trimmed V and J ends, which lost 3 bases and 7 bases, there was a span of 10 bases. CDR3 nucleotide sequence: TGTGCCAGCAGTTTCGGTAAGGGTAATGAGCAGTTCTTC. It codes for CASSFGKGNEQFF.

The chain combines TRBV19 with TRBJ1-2; D is perhaps TRBD1 (5 bases). The V and J ends lost 9 bases and 7 bases respectively, with 15 bases between them. This CDR3 comprises 12 residues. The germline CDR1 and CDR2 sequences are LNHDA and SQIVND (reference sequence). The CDR3 nucleotides read TGTGCCAGCCTCGGAGGGGAAGGTGGCTACACCTTC. Protein: CASLGGEGGYTF.

The chain links TRBV7-3 to TRBJ2-1; 7 nucleotides align to TRBD1. Unmatched junction bases numbered 13, after V lost 5 bases and J lost 9 bases. This CDR3 spans 15 amino acids. From germline, CDR1 is SGHTA and CDR2 FQGTGA. The CDR3 coding sequence is TGTGCCAGCAGCCCTCTGGCAAGGGGGCGGAGTGAGCAGTTCTTC. Translation gives CASSPLARGRSEQFF.

J is TRBJ2-4 and V is TRBV15, with a weak D call TRBD1 (6 bases). Per the germline V gene, CDR1 is LNHNV and CDR2 is YYDKDF (reference sequence). The CDR3 contains 16 residues. Trimming took 0 bases from V and 4 from J, leaving 13 bases between them. CDR3 protein: CATSRDFQGSKNIQYF. For the CDR3, the DNA is TGTGCCACCAGCAGAGATTTCCAGGGGTCGAAAAACATTCAGTACTTC.

The chain is built from TRBV30 and TRBJ1-2; a weak D match, TRBD1 (6 bases). Germline CDR1 reads GTSNPN; CDR2 reads SVGIG (reference sequence). CDR3 size: 15 residues. V lost 5 bases to trimming and J lost 1 base, with 17 bases between them. In DNA form, the CDR3 reads TGTGCCTGGGTGGTCGGGGGCGCGAGTAACTATGGCTACACCTTC. It specifies CAWVVGGASNYGYTF. The full variable domain, with the rest looked up from reference TRBV30 and TRBJ1-2, is SQTIHQWPATLVQPVGSPLSLECTVEGTSNPNLYWYRQAAGRGLQLLFYSVGIGQISSEVPQNLSASRPQDRQFILSSKKLLLSDSGFYLCAWVVGGASNYGYTFGSGTRLTVV.

The chain has TRBV7-2 and TRBJ1-1; D may be TRBD1 (5 bases). V was clipped by 5 bases and J by 0 bases, with 13 bases between them. The CDR3 sequence is 15 residues long. CDR1 is SGHTA and CDR2 is FQGNSA in the germline V gene. CDR3 loop: CASSARVQVNTEAFF. The CDR3 nucleotides read TGTGCCAGCAGCGCCAGGGTACAGGTGAACACTGAAGCTTTCTTT.

The V gene is TRBV27, the J gene TRBJ1-5, with D perhaps matching TRBD1 (6 bases). Germline lookup yields CDR1 MNHEY and CDR2 SMNVEV (reference sequence). Trimming stripped 5 bases from V and 5 bases from J, with 22 bases between. CDR3 length: 17 residues. The CDR3 is CASSLTGSGGVDQPQHF. The CDR3 coding sequence is TGTGCCAGCAGTCTAACAGGGTCTGGCGGTGTTGATCAGCCCCAGCATTTT.

V usage is TRBV19 and J usage is TRBJ2-3, with TRBD1 identical over 11 bases. The CDR3 runs to 15 residues. V shed 5 bases and J 1 base; nucleotides not matched to a gene: 2. Germline V lookup: CDR1 LNHDA, CDR2 SQIVND (reference sequence). The CDR3 DNA reads as TGTGCCAGTAGTGGACAGGGGGCGCGCACAGATACGCAGTATTTT. It codes for CASSGQGARTDTQYF.

The chain is built from TRBV7-2 and TRBJ2-5; D tentatively fits TRBD1 or TRBD2 (5 bases each). Deletions cut 1 base from V and 5 bases from J, with 14 bases between. The CDR3 runs to 15 residues. Germline loops: CDR1 SGHTA, CDR2 FQGNSA. The CDR3 reads CASSLVGTPAETQYF. CDR3 DNA sequence: TGTGCCAGCAGCTTAGTAGGGACCCCCGCGGAGACCCAGTACTTC.

This clone came up once. CDR3 amino acids: CASSHLALGYTF. The CDR3 coding sequence is TGTGCCAGCAGCCACTTAGCTCTCGGCTACACCTTC. The V and J genes are TRBV3-1 (or the pseudogene TRBV3-2) and TRBJ1-2; D uncertain. CDR3 size: 12 residues. V lost 3 bases to trimming and J lost 8 bases, with 10 bases between them. Germline values: CDR1 LGHDT, CDR2 YNNKEL (reference sequence).

The J gene is TRBJ2-7, the V gene TRBV11-2, with 9 positions matching TRBD2. CDR3 length: 15 amino acids. Germline CDR1 reads SGHAT; CDR2 reads FQNNGV. The ends lost 6 bases at V and 0 bases at J; junction bases unmatched: 6. In DNA, the CDR3 is TGTGCCAGCAGAACCCTAGCGGGGTCCTCCTACGAGCAGTACTTC. Its translation: CASRTLAGSSYEQYF.

In this sample, this clone turned up once. V and J are TRBV28 and TRBJ2-2; maybe TRBD1 (5 bases). The CDR3 is made up of 14 amino acids. V lost 4 bases to trimming and J lost 6 bases, with 12 bases between them. Germline values: CDR1 MDHEN, CDR2 SYDVKM. This CDR3 reads CASSSLTGSGELFF. CDR3 in DNA: TGTGCCAGCAGTTCGTTAACAGGCTCCGGGGAGCTGTTTTTT. The whole variable domain, filled in from reference TRBV28 and TRBJ2-2, reads DVKVTQSSRYLVKRTGEKVFLECVQDMDHENMFWYRQDPGLGLRLIYFSYDVKMKEKGDIPEGYSVSREKKERFSLILESASTNQTSMYLCASSSLTGSGELFFGEGSRLTVL.

This clone came up a few times. For the CDR3, the DNA is TGTGCCAGCAGCGCAATGAACACAGATACGCAGTATTTT. It is translated as CASSAMNTDTQYF. The gene calls are TRBV7-3 and TRBJ2-3, with D hard to call. This CDR3 comprises 13 residues. V lost 5 bases and J lost 2, with 8 bases in between. The germline CDR1 and CDR2 sequences are SGHTA and FQGTGA.

This sequence joins TRBV14 and TRBJ1-4; D is undetermined. This CDR3 is 15 amino acids long. Trimming left V 5 bases short and J 0 bases short, with 10 bases between. Germline CDR1 is SGHDN and CDR2 is FVKESK. The DNA of the CDR3 is TGTGCCAGCAGCGCCCGACCGTCAACTAATGAAAAACTGTTTTTT. Encoded protein: CASSARPSTNEKLFF.